Listed below are T cell receptor beta chains from one sample, sequenced in a study of shared clonotypes between healthy human individuals. TCRdb's copy holds only in-frame clones and misses some; the assay was immunoSEQ multiplex PCR. The repertoire includes more than 2 million clones, roughly 96% of them detected once, and more than 0.1% sits in the top ten. Sequencing was carried out using naive CD4+ T cells sorted from blood. The source of these receptors is a man aged 18 to 30 in good health. The conserved cysteine and the conserved F or W are not part of the CDR3 here.

J: TRBJ2-5
V: TRBV7-8
CDR3: ASSLDGLFRETQY

J: TRBJ1-4
V: TRBV2
CDR3: ASSVQGGTNEKLF

J: TRBJ2-1
V: TRBV5-4
CDR3: ASSSPTGGSYNEQF

J: TRBJ1-5
V: TRBV30
CDR3: AWSVSVGGKQPQH

J: TRBJ1-2
V: TRBV2
CDR3: ASLRTGFDGYT

J: TRBJ2-7
V: TRBV2
CDR3: ASLRSRSGGADEQY

J: TRBJ1-1
V: TRBV6-5
CDR3: ASRPDGFYTEAF

J: TRBJ1-6
V: TRBV6-1
CDR3: ASGAVGFFNSPLH

J: TRBJ2-2
V: TRBV28
CDR3: ASHDPPRAGELF

J: TRBJ1-2
V: TRBV21-1
CDR3: ASGWGGGYT

J: TRBJ2-7
V: TRBV25-1
CDR3: ASAQTGASYEQY

J: TRBJ1-1
V: TRBV18
CDR3: ASSPGRGNTEAF

J: TRBJ2-2
V: TRBV6-5
CDR3: ASSYGTGATGELF

J: TRBJ2-7
V: TRBV15
CDR3: ATSRVIAGGPYEQY

J: TRBJ1-5
V: TRBV7-2
CDR3: ASSPKGQVFNQPQH

J: TRBJ2-3
V: TRBV2
CDR3: ASSGQGADTQY

J: TRBJ2-7
V: TRBV6-5
CDR3: ASSYAAGTGLYEQY

J: TRBJ1-2
V: TRBV28
CDR3: ASTLPTSPGYT

J: TRBJ2-7
V: TRBV28
CDR3: ASSLQGRGEQY

J: TRBJ2-7
V: TRBV27
CDR3: ASSIRDTAYEQY

J: TRBJ2-3
V: TRBV6-1
CDR3: ASGALAQATQY

J: TRBJ1-1
V: TRBV2
CDR3: ASGSTGVTEAF

J: TRBJ1-1
V: TRBV5-1
CDR3: ASSLLPGNTEAF

J: TRBJ2-1
V: TRBV5-4
CDR3: ASTMTASSYNEQF

J: TRBJ2-3
V: TRBV11-2
CDR3: ASSLVSLAGVGDTQY

J: TRBJ2-2
V: TRBV5-1
CDR3: ASRLDPGELF

J: TRBJ1-4
V: TRBV4-3
CDR3: ASSQGVATNEKLF

J: TRBJ1-2
V: TRBV7-2
CDR3: ASSLGPGWGYT

J: TRBJ2-1
V: TRBV7-2
CDR3: ASSPQTGQSVRGEQF

J: TRBJ1-2
V: TRBV29-1
CDR3: SVGGPDYGYT

J: TRBJ1-2
V: TRBV19
CDR3: ASSLRESSGYT

J: TRBJ2-1
V: TRBV29-1
CDR3: SVEKRLREDNEQF

J: TRBJ2-1
V: TRBV7-6
CDR3: ASSGGTSYNEQF

J: TRBJ1-3
V: TRBV10-3
CDR3: AISDGVSGNTIY

J: TRBJ1-2
V: TRBV4-2
CDR3: ASSQDSGLNT

J: TRBJ1-2
V: TRBV7-8
CDR3: ASSSELRENYGYT

J: TRBJ2-1
V: TRBV29-1
CDR3: SVDERGEYNEQF

J: TRBJ1-2
V: TRBV11-2
CDR3: ASSLSAVGNYGYT

J: TRBJ2-5
V: TRBV5-6
CDR3: ASRPRGERETQY

J: TRBJ2-3
V: TRBV7-9
CDR3: ASSSTTLLAEGYTDTQY

J: TRBJ1-5
V: TRBV6-5
CDR3: ASSSDTKGNQPQH

J: TRBJ1-6
V: TRBV6-5
CDR3: ASRAIYPDSPLH

J: TRBJ1-6
V: TRBV6-1
CDR3: ASSEGIRSPLH

J: TRBJ1-2
V: TRBV7-2
CDR3: ASSSRGTGGYYGYT

J: TRBJ1-4
V: TRBV10-3
CDR3: AIRGGVGNEKLF

J: TRBJ2-3
V: TRBV21-1
CDR3: AAGGTGNTDTQY

J: TRBJ1-2
V: TRBV6-6
CDR3: ASSPPHRGENYGYT

J: TRBJ2-7
V: TRBV11-2
CDR3: ASSPTGDYYEQY

J: TRBJ2-1
V: TRBV6-1
CDR3: ASSEALSYNEQF

J: TRBJ1-5
V: TRBV6-5
CDR3: ASRAGTANQPQH

J: TRBJ2-1
V: TRBV5-1
CDR3: ASSLGTGGANEQF

J: TRBJ2-2
V: TRBV6-5
CDR3: ASRLQSTGELF

J: TRBJ1-1
V: TRBV18
CDR3: ASSPQGANTEAF

J: TRBJ2-3
V: TRBV5-1
CDR3: ASSYWTSGGHTDTQY

J: TRBJ2-7
V: TRBV2
CDR3: ASTQVAGFYEQY